This entry lists 4 T cell receptor beta chains sequenced from one sample in a study of shared clonotypes between healthy human individuals. Libraries were prepared by immunoSEQ multiplex PCR; TCRdb keeps only in-frame clonotypes and omits some of them. The sample lists roughly 1,000,000 clones, around three quarters seen once, with under 0.8% in the top ten. Sequenced: memory CD4+ T cells from PBMCs. Described subset: CD45RA-negative fraction. All receptors come from a man aged 18 to 35 in good health. Some clones in this sample may be carry-over from other donors' samples.

V usage is TRBV7-3 and J usage is TRBJ2-3; D is perhaps TRBD1 or TRBD2 (5 bases each). V was cut by 3 bases and J by 4 bases, with 14 bases left in between. CDR1 is SGHTA and CDR2 is FQGTGA in the germline V gene. This CDR3 is built from 15 residues. CDR3 sequence (DNA): TGTGCCAGCAGCTTTACCTGGGACCGCCCAGATACGCAGTATTTT. Translation: CASSFTWDRPDTQYF.

V usage is TRBV9 and J usage is TRBJ1-2, with no clear D. CDR1 is SGDLS, CDR2 YYNGEE, per germline. The length of the CDR3 is 12 residues. V was cut by 6 bases and J by 0 bases, with 6 bases left in between. The CDR3 bases are TGTGCCAGCACCAGGACTAACTATGGCTACACCTTC. It translates to CASTRTNYGYTF.

The rearrangement uses TRBV5-5 and TRBJ1-2; D remains ambiguous. Germline V gene sequence: CDR1 SGHKS, CDR2 YYEKEE (reference sequence). The ends were cut back, 2 bases at V and 8 bases at J, with 13 bases in the middle. This CDR3 spans 13 amino acids. CDR3 coding DNA: TGTGCCAGCAGCTTCTTTGGGGTGGAGGGCTACACCTTC. This translates into CASSFFGVEGYTF.

This clone was detected once. A read error is likely here: a far larger clone is one base away. The chain carries TRBV29-1 and TRBJ1-1, with unresolved D. The germline V gene encodes CDR1 SQVTM and CDR2 ANQGSEA. The CDR3 has 12 amino acids. This CDR3 reads CGVSEGNTEAFF. The CDR3 coding sequence is TGCGGCGTATCCGAGGGGAACACTGAAGCTTTCTTT.